This T cell receptor (beta chain) is from a study of shared clonotypes between healthy human individuals. Sequencing of unsorted PBMC DNA was carried out using ten immunoSEQ deep assay plates. The method was immunoSEQ multiplex PCR; TCRdb's version includes in-frame clones alone and lacks a portion of them. The table has 470,000 or so clones, around 73% seen once. V lost 5 bases, J lost 7 bases, and 7 bases stayed unmatched. CDR3 length: 14 residues. Germline-derived CDR1 and CDR2 are SGHDT and YYEEEE. J is TRBJ1-5 and V is TRBV5-6; 9 bases agree with TRBD1. The sequenced sample consisted of PBMCs. The TCR sequence derives from a middle-aged woman in good health. Some clones in this sample may be carry-over from other donors' samples. CDR3 sequence reads: CASSRGQGVQPQHF. CDR3 DNA sequence: TGTGCCAGCAGTAGGGGACAGGGTGTCCAGCCCCAGCATTTT.